This T cell receptor beta chain originates from a study of T cell responses to AZD1222 COVID-19 vaccine. Study observations and caveats: Repertoire sampling was restricted to post-peak T cell response timepoints. White British donors predominated, females outnumbered males, and clonal diversity was possibly underestimated. CD4 TCRs associated with vaccination spanned spike, dominating at 160-218 and 743-854. Nearly half of unique spike-specific TCRs reportedly avoided B.1.351 and B.1.1.7 mutated regions.

A few counts support this clone. Its antigen is not identified. CDR3 size: 15 residues. CDR1 and CDR2 (germline): SQVTM, ANQGSEA. V gave up 4 bases and J gave up 10 bases, with 24 bases separating them. Libraries were prepared by immunoSEQ multiplex PCR; TCRdb keeps only in-frame clonotypes and omits some of them. This table has about 110,000 clones, approximately 90% appearing once. The chain has TRBV29-1 and TRBJ2-3, with D tentatively TRBD2 (9 bases). Sequencing was performed on peripheral blood, taken on day 0 of AZD1222 vaccination. This sequence originates from an adult in good health. As DNA, the CDR3 is TGCAGCGTTGGCCAGGGGGCTAGCGGGGAAATGGCGCAGTATTTT. Its translation: CSVGQGASGEMAQYF.